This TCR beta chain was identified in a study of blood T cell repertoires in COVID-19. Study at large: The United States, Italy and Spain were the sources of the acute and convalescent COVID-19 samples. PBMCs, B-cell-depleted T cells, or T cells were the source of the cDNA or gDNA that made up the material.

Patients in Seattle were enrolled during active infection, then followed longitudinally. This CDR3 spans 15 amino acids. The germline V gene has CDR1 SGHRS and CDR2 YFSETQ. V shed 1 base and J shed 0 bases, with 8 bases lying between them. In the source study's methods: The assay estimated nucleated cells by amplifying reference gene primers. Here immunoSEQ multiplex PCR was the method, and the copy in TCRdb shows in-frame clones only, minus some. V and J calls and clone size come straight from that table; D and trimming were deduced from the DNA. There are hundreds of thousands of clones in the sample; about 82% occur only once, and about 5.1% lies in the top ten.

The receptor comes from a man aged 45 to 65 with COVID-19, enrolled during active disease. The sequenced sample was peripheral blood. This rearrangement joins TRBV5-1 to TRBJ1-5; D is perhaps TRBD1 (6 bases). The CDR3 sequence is CASSLSGDSNQPQHF. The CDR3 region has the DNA TGCGCCAGCAGCTTGTCAGGGGATAGCAATCAGCCCCAGCATTTT.